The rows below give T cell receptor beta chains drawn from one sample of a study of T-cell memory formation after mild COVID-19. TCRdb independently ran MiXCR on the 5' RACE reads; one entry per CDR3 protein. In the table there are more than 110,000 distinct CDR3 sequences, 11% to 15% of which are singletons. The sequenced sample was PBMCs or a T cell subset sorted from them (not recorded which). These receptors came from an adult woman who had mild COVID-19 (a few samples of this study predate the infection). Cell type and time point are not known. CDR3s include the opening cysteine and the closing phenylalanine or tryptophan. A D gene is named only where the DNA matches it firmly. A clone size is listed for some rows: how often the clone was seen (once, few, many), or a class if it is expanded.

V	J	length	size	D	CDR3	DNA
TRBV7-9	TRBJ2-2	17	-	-	CASTTRLGGENTGELFF	TGTGCCAGCACCACTCGGCTCGGGGGCGAGAACACCGGGGAGCTGTTTTTT
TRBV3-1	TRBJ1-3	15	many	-	CASSQDRGVGNTIYF	TGTGCCAGCAGCCAAGATCGCGGTGTTGGAAACACCATATATTTT
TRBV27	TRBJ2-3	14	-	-	CASTSGIRTDTQYF	TGTGCCAGTACCTCTGGGATCCGTACAGATACGCAGTATTTT
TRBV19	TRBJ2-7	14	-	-	CASSIYDSPYEQYF	TGTGCCAGTAGTATTTACGACAGCCCCTACGAGCAGTACTTC
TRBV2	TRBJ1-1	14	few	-	CASEPGVTLTEAFF	TGTGCCAGCGAACCGGGGGTAACGCTCACTGAAGCTTTCTTT
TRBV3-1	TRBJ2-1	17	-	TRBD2	CASSQDRREGTHDEQFF	TGTGCCAGCAGCCAAGATCGAAGGGAGGGAACACACGATGAGCAGTTCTTC
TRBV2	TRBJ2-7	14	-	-	CASSELTGRWEQYF	TGTGCCAGCAGTGAACTTACAGGGCGCTGGGAGCAGTACTTC
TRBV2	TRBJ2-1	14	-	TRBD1	CARGHGTGGNEQFF	TGTGCCAGGGGGCACGGGACAGGGGGTAATGAGCAGTTCTTC
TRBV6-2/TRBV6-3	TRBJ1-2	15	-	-	CASSGGRFSNYGYTF	TGTGCCAGCAGTGGTGGGCGGTTTTCCAACTATGGCTACACCTTC
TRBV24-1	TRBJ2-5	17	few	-	CATSDPIRQSGQETQYF	TGTGCCACCAGTGATCCTATAAGACAGTCGGGCCAAGAGACCCAGTACTTC
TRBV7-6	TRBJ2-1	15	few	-	CASSFYPNRGNEQFF	TGTGCCAGCAGCTTCTACCCAAATCGGGGCAATGAGCAGTTCTTC
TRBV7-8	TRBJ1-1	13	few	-	CASSLVSGAEAFF	TGTGCCAGCAGCTTAGTTTCGGGGGCTGAAGCTTTCTTT
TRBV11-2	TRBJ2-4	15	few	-	CASTPPGETKNIQYF	TGTGCCAGCACCCCGCCGGGGGAAACCAAAAACATTCAGTACTTC
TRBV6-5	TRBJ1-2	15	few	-	CASSLTGTGVYGYTF	TGTGCCAGCAGCCTAACCGGGACGGGAGTCTATGGCTACACCTTC
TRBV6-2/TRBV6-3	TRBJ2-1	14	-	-	CASSYLAEYNEQFF	TGTGCCAGCAGTTACCTTGCGGAGTACAATGAGCAGTTCTTC
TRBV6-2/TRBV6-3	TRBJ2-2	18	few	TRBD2	CASSYGLAGGWNTGELFF	TGTGCCAGCAGTTACGGACTAGCGGGAGGCTGGAACACCGGGGAGCTGTTTTTT
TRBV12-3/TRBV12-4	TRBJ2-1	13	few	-	CASILYRTQEQFF	TGTGCCAGCATCCTCTACAGGACTCAGGAGCAGTTCTTC
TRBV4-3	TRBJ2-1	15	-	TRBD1	CASSQGQGALNEQFF	TGCGCCAGCAGCCAAGGACAGGGGGCGTTAAATGAGCAGTTCTTC
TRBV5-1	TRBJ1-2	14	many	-	CASSFPGEDYGYTF	TGCGCCAGCAGCTTCCCAGGGGAGGACTATGGCTACACCTTC
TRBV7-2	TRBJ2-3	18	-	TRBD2	CASSFGPGTSGRRDTQYF	TGTGCCAGCAGCTTTGGACCCGGGACTAGCGGGAGGAGAGATACGCAGTATTTT
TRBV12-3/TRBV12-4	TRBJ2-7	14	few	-	CASSFDAEKYEQYF	TGTGCCAGCAGTTTTGACGCGGAGAAATACGAGCAGTACTTC
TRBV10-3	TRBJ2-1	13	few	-	CASAGDSYNEQFF	TGTGCTTCGGCCGGGGACTCCTACAATGAGCAGTTCTTC
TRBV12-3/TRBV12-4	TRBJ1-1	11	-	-	CASSAHEEAFF	TGTGCCAGCAGTGCCCATGAGGAAGCTTTCTTT
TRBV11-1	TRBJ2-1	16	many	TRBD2	CASSLASAGVYNEQFF	TGTGCCAGCAGCTTAGCGTCCGCGGGAGTCTACAATGAGCAGTTCTTC
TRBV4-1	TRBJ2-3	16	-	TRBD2	CASSQGLAGGTDTQYF	TGCGCCAGCAGCCAAGGACTAGCGGGGGGCACAGATACGCAGTATTTT
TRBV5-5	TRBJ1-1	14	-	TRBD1	CASTRQGSNTEAFF	TGTGCCAGCACTCGACAGGGTTCGAACACTGAAGCTTTCTTT
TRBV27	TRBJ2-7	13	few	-	CASSLSPHYEQYF	TGTGCCAGCAGTTTGAGTCCCCACTACGAGCAGTACTTC
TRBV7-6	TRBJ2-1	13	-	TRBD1	CASSPGGDHEQFF	TGTGCCAGCAGCCCAGGGGGAGACCATGAGCAGTTCTTC
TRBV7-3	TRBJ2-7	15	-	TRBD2	CASSLGLAGGDEQYF	TGTGCCAGCAGCTTAGGACTAGCGGGAGGCGACGAGCAGTACTTC
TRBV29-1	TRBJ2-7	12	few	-	CSVVIGIYEQYF	TGCAGCGTTGTAATCGGGATCTACGAGCAGTACTTC
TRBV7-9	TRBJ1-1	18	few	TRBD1	CASSHPGGLNPMNTEAFF	TGTGCCAGCAGCCATCCAGGGGGCCTGAATCCAATGAACACTGAAGCTTTCTTT
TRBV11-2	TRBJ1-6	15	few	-	CASSLPGGGGSPLHF	TGTGCCAGCAGCCTTCCCGGGGGGGGCGGTTCACCCCTCCACTTT
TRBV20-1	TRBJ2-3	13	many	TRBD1	CSAKGQNTDTQYF	TGCAGTGCTAAGGGACAGAACACAGATACGCAGTATTTT
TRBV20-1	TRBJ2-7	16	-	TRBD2	CSAIILGAGPLNEQYF	TGCAGTGCCATCATACTAGGAGCGGGGCCCCTCAACGAGCAGTACTTC
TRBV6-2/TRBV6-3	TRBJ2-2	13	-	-	CASSRQGPGELFF	TGTGCCAGCAGTCGTCAGGGCCCCGGGGAGCTGTTTTTT